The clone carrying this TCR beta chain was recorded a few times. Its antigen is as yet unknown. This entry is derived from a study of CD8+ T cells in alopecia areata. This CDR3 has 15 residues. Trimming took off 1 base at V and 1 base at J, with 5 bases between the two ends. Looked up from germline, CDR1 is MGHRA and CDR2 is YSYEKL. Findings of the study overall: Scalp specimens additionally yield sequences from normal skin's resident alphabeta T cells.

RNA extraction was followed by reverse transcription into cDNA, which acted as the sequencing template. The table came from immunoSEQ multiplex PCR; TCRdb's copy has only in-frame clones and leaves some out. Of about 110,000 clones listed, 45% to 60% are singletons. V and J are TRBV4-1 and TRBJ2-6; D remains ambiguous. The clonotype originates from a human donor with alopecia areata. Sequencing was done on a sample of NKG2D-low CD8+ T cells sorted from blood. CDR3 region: CASSQGRSGANVLTF. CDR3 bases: TGCGCCAGCAGCCAAGGCCGTTCTGGGGCCAACGTCCTGACTTTC.